This T cell receptor beta chain was recovered during a study of response to subunit inactivated influenza vaccine. General study results and limits: Authors suggested that a seasonal influenza vaccination recruits few new T cells each time.

To note about this clonotype: Its antigen is unidentified.

CDR3 length equals 16 residues. V was pared by 0 bases and J by 2 bases, with 13 bases between. In TCRdb, the RT-PCR reads were re-called with MiXCR into one record per CDR3 protein. The sample shows about 500,000 distinct CDR3 sequences, 16% of them seen only once. This sequence originates from a man aged 45 to 75 who received an inactivated influenza vaccine. The V and J genes are TRBV12-3 or TRBV12-4 and TRBJ2-5, with D possibly being TRBD2 (6 bases). Sequencing used CD4+ T cells sorted from PBMCs, obtained around 25 months after vaccination. The CDR3 DNA is TGTGCCAGCAGTTTAGCGTCTGGGACTTTACAAGAGACCCAGTACTTC. It translates to CASSLASGTLQETQYF.